What follows are 31 T cell receptor beta chains derived from one specimen sequenced in a study of T cells after yellow fever vaccination. TCRdb reanalysed the 5' RACE reads using MiXCR and keeps one entry per CDR3 protein. Counted here are 200,000 to 300,000 distinct CDR3 sequences, approximately 12% occurring once; the ten biggest clones make up 0.45% to 0.65%. This specimen was CD4+ T cells sorted from PBMCs, taken 45 days after the yellow fever booster vaccination. The receptor source for this set is a man aged 25 to 45 who received the YFV17D yellow fever vaccine.

Only a few counts were recorded for this clonotype. The CDR3 DNA sequence: TGTGCCAGCAGTGAAACTCGGTCGTGGGGCTACACCTTC. Translated, it gives CASSETRSWGYTF. This chain connects TRBV6-1 to TRBJ1-2; D is unresolved. In germline, CDR1 is MNHNS, CDR2 SASEGT. V was cut by 2 bases and J by 8 bases, with 12 bases left in between. The CDR3 length is 13 residues.

This clonotype was detected a few times. Here the CDR3 reads CASSRGPRSNQPQHF. For the CDR3, the DNA is TGCGCCAGCAGCCGGGGACCGAGGAGCAATCAGCCCCAGCATTTT. The chain uses TRBV5-1 and TRBJ1-5, with D possibly TRBD1 on 5 matching bases. With 4 bases removed from V and 1 base from J, the gap between germline ends came to 12 bases. The V gene's germline CDR1 is SGHRS and CDR2 YFSETQ. This CDR3 spans 15 amino acids.

This clonotype came up a few times. V and J are TRBV7-6 and TRBJ2-7; 7 bases are shared with TRBD2. V shed 5 bases and J 2 bases; nucleotides not matched to a gene: 6. The CDR3 loop spans 14 amino acids. The V gene's germline CDR1 is SGHVS and CDR2 FNYEAQ. The CDR3 sequence: CASSARLATYEQYF. The CDR3 DNA reads TGTGCCAGCAGCGCCCGACTAGCAACCTACGAGCAGTACTTC.

This rearrangement joins TRBV3-1 to TRBJ2-1; D uncertain. Germline CDR1 and CDR2: LGHDT and YNNKEL (reference sequence). The CDR3 totals 16 residues. Trimming took 0 bases from V and 6 from J, leaving 15 bases between them. CDR3 sequence: CASSQDLKTWRNEQFF. The CDR3 nucleotides are TGTGCCAGCAGCCAAGATCTCAAAACTTGGCGCAATGAGCAGTTCTTC.

This clonotype was seen many times. The chain is built from TRBV20-1 and TRBJ2-1; D gene uncertain. This CDR3 is 10 amino acids long. V was pared by 4 bases and J by 7 bases, with 5 bases between. Germline V gene sequence: CDR1 DFQATT, CDR2 SNEGSKA (reference sequence). CDR3 sequence: CSATRNEQFF. The CDR3 region has the DNA TGCAGTGCTACCCGTAATGAGCAGTTCTTC.

This clonotype appeared a few times. V is TRBV5-1 and J is TRBJ2-5; D tentatively fits TRBD1 or TRBD2 (7 bases each). The CDR3 contains 15 residues. Germline loops: CDR1 SGHRS, CDR2 YFSETQ. V lost 4 bases to trimming and J lost 5 bases, with 18 bases between them. The CDR3 sequence: CASSPREGALETQYF. The CDR3 coding sequence is TGCGCCAGCAGCCCCAGGGAGGGGGCTTTGGAGACCCAGTACTTC.

The chain carries TRBV5-1 and TRBJ2-5; 11 bases are a match to TRBD2. Trimming cost V 4 bases and J 1 base; bases outside gene matches: 6. Germline-derived CDR1 and CDR2 are SGHRS and YFSETQ. The CDR3 length is 16 residues. CDR3 DNA: TGCGCCAGCAGCGGGGGACTAGCGGAACTCCAAGAGACCCAGTACTTC. Protein sequence: CASSGGLAELQETQYF.

As to this clonotype: This may stem from a read error, because a much larger clone lies one nucleotide away. The rearrangement links TRBV5-5 to TRBJ2-1, with 8 bases aligning to TRBD2. Germline CDR1 SGHKS, CDR2 YYEKEE (reference sequence). CDR3 length equals 16 residues. V shed 3 bases and J 6 bases; nucleotides not matched to a gene: 11. The CDR3, as DNA: TGTGCCAGCAGCTCGGGAGGAAGCGGGAGCTGCAATGAGCAGTTCTTC. It specifies CASSSGGSGSCNEQFF.

This clonotype was detected ten times or more. This chain uses TRBV6-5 with TRBJ1-2; unclear D gene. In germline, CDR1 is MNHEY, CDR2 SVGAGI. The V gene lost 5 bases and the J gene lost 7 bases, with 11 bases spanning the gap. This CDR3 is built from 12 residues. The DNA of the CDR3 is TGTGCCAGCAGTCCCGACGAAGGTGGCTACACCTTC. As protein: CASSPDEGGYTF.

This clonotype was detected a few times. V is TRBV11-2 and J is TRBJ2-3, with 7 bases that match TRBD1. The CDR3 has 14 amino acids. Looked up from germline, CDR1 is SGHAT and CDR2 is FQNNGV. V was pared by 5 bases and J by 10 bases, with 12 bases of the junction left unmatched. The CDR3 loop is CASSILNRGASQYF. The CDR3 bases are TGTGCCAGCAGCATCTTAAACAGGGGAGCTTCGCAGTATTTT. The entire variable domain, with the rest obtained from reference TRBV11-2 and TRBJ2-3, is as follows: EAGVAQSPRYKIIEKRQSVAFWCNPISGHATLYWYQQILGQGPKLLIQFQNNGVVDDSQLPKDRFSAERLKGVDSTLKIQPAKLEDSAVYLCASSILNRGASQYFGPGTRLTVL.

The V gene is TRBV19, the J gene TRBJ2-5, with D unresolved. The CDR3 has 14 amino acids. CDR1 and CDR2 from the germline V gene are LNHDA and SQIVND (reference sequence). V lost 5 bases to trimming and J lost 5 bases, with 15 bases between them. The CDR3: CASSPGLRRETQYF. The CDR3 coding sequence is TGTGCCAGTAGTCCGGGTCTCCGAAGGGAGACCCAGTACTTC.

The chain is built from TRBV20-1 and TRBJ1-6, with 10 bases that match TRBD1. V gave up 6 bases and J gave up 6 bases; unmatched junction bases: 5. Germline V gene sequence: CDR1 DFQATT, CDR2 SNEGSKA (reference sequence). The CDR3 covers 14 residues. The CDR3 DNA reads TGCAGTGCCCCGGGACAGGGGTTTAATTCACCCCTCCACTTT. Translated: CSAPGQGFNSPLHF.

This clonotype was observed a few times. This chain links TRBV6-1 with TRBJ2-1; 7 bases are a match to TRBD2. The CDR3 runs to 13 residues. Germline trimming cut 6 bases from V and 6 bases from J; bases unmatched to any gene: 5. Per germline, CDR1 MNHNS and CDR2 SASEGT. CDR3 sequence reads: CASRRREGNEQFF. DNA for the CDR3: TGTGCCAGCAGAAGAAGGGAGGGCAATGAGCAGTTCTTC.

Many counts were recorded for this clonotype. The gene calls are TRBV11-2 and TRBJ2-7, with D possibly being TRBD1 (5 bases). This CDR3 comprises 12 residues. V lost 0 bases, J lost 5 bases, and 5 bases lay in between. Germline V gene data show CDR1 as SGHAT and CDR2 as FQNNGV. The CDR3 sequence: CASSLDRDEQYF. The CDR3 DNA follows: TGTGCCAGCAGCTTAGACAGGGACGAGCAGTACTTC.

The rearrangement uses TRBV3-1 and TRBJ1-5, with 7 bases fitting TRBD1. V was clipped by 5 bases and J by 4 bases; unmatched bases: 8. The CDR3 extends over 15 amino acids. The V gene's germline CDR1 is LGHDT and CDR2 YNNKEL (reference sequence). CDR3: CASSNRDRPNQPQHF. CDR3 nucleotide sequence: TGTGCCAGCAGCAACCGGGACAGACCGAATCAGCCCCAGCATTTT.

This clonotype was seen repeatedly, ten times or more. The chain recombines TRBV6-2 or TRBV6-3 with TRBJ2-1, with 7 positions matching TRBD2. This CDR3 spans 15 amino acids. From germline, CDR1 is MNHEY and CDR2 SVGEGT. Germline trimming cut 6 bases from V and 6 bases from J; bases unmatched to any gene: 11. The CDR3 DNA sequence: TGTGCCAGCAGCCGATCGCGGGAGAGGGTCAATGAGCAGTTCTTC. Its protein product is CASSRSRERVNEQFF.

The chain links TRBV5-1 to TRBJ2-1; 7 bases map to TRBD2. Germline CDR1 and CDR2: SGHRS and YFSETQ. This CDR3 has 17 residues. The V gene end was trimmed by 4 bases and the J gene end by 1 base; junction bases not matched to a gene: 11. DNA of the CDR3: TGCGCCAGCAGCGAGGGGTCGGGAGGAGGGTCCTACAATGAGCAGTTCTTC. Its translation is CASSEGSGGGSYNEQFF.

The V and J genes are TRBV11-2 and TRBJ1-3, with D uncertain. The CDR3 is 15 amino acids. Between the trimmed V and J ends, which lost 5 bases and 0 bases, there was a span of 11 bases. Per germline, CDR1 SGHAT and CDR2 FQNNGV. CDR3 region: CASSHQAVSGNTIYF. The CDR3 nucleotides read TGTGCCAGCAGCCATCAGGCCGTCTCTGGAAACACCATATATTTT.

The V call is TRBV5-4, the J call TRBJ2-1; TRBD2 agrees at 9 bases. Germline loops: CDR1 SGHNT, CDR2 YYREEE (reference sequence). Trimming took 3 bases from V and 4 from J; bases not matched to a gene: 8. The CDR3 length is 16 residues. The CDR3 region has the DNA TGTGCCAGCAGCTCCGTTAGGACTAGCGAATACAATGAGCAGTTCTTC. This gives the protein CASSSVRTSEYNEQFF.

V is TRBV5-1 and J is TRBJ2-2; 7 bases match TRBD1. The V gene's germline CDR1 is SGHRS and CDR2 YFSETQ. The ends lost 2 bases at V and 1 base at J; junction bases unmatched: 5. The CDR3 extends over 16 amino acids. DNA for the CDR3: TGCGCCAGCAGCTTTTTCGGGACAGAGAACACCGGGGAGCTGTTTTTT. Amino acid sequence: CASSFFGTENTGELFF.

This clonotype was counted between two and nine times. The V call is TRBV29-1, the J call TRBJ1-2; tentatively, D is TRBD1 (6 bases). The CDR3 covers 13 residues. The germline V gene encodes CDR1 SQVTM and CDR2 ANQGSEA. V lost 6 bases and J 6 bases, leaving 17 bases between the germline ends. The CDR3 bases are TGCAGCGTCCACCGATATTCAGGGGATGGCTACACCTTC. Translated: CSVHRYSGDGYTF.

The chain couples TRBV20-1 to TRBJ2-3, with 7 bases identical to TRBD2. This CDR3 comprises 15 residues. The junction had 5 bases not matched to a gene; V was cut back by 2 bases and J by 0 bases. The germline V gene has CDR1 DFQATT and CDR2 SNEGSKA (reference sequence). The CDR3 protein is CSARRPSGSTDTQYF. The DNA for the CDR3 is TGCAGTGCTAGAAGGCCTAGCGGAAGCACAGATACGCAGTATTTT.

In this sample, this clonotype turned up a few times. The chain uses TRBV3-1 and TRBJ2-1, with 12 nucleotides matching TRBD2. CDR3 length: 16 residues. CDR1 and CDR2 (germline): LGHDT, YNNKEL (reference sequence). V was pared by 4 bases and J by 3 bases, with 4 bases of the junction left unmatched. CDR3 region: CASSPRTSGNYNEQFF. The CDR3 region has the DNA TGTGCCAGCAGCCCCCGGACTAGCGGGAACTACAATGAGCAGTTCTTC.

This clonotype has more than one count but fewer than ten. V is TRBV24-1 and J is TRBJ2-3; 7 bases are shared with TRBD1. Losses at the gene ends were 2 bases for V and 2 bases for J; bases not matched to a gene: 9. CDR3 length: 17 amino acids. The germline V gene encodes CDR1 KGHDR and CDR2 SFDVKD. CDR3 coding DNA: TGTGCCACCAGTGATTCCGGGACAGCCCCTTCCACAGATACGCAGTATTTT. It is translated as CATSDSGTAPSTDTQYF.

This clonotype was observed a few times. The chain carries TRBV11-1 and TRBJ2-7, with D possibly being TRBD1 or TRBD2 (6 bases each). The V gene's germline CDR1 is SGHAT and CDR2 FQDESV (reference sequence). The CDR3 has 18 residues. V lost 2 bases and J lost 4, with 24 bases in between. In DNA form, the CDR3 reads TGTGCCAGCAGCTTATCGGGGGCCCTTAGCGGTCTCCTTTACGAGCAGTACTTC. Its protein is CASSLSGALSGLLYEQYF. Filled out from reference TRBV11-1 and TRBJ2-7, the complete variable domain reads EAEVAQSPRYKITEKSQAVAFWCDPISGHATLYWYRQILGQGPELLVQFQDESVVDDSQLPKDRFSAERLKGVDSTLKIQPAELGDSAMYLCASSLSGALSGLLYEQYFGPGTRLTVT.

This clonotype has only a few counts. The chain employs TRBV5-4 and TRBJ2-1; D tentatively fits TRBD1 or TRBD2 (7 bases each). The germline V gene encodes CDR1 SGHNT and CDR2 YYREEE (reference sequence). CDR3 length: 16 amino acids. Trimming stripped 6 bases from V and 7 bases from J, with 23 bases between. The CDR3, as DNA: TGTGCCAGCAAAGGCGGGACTCCTCAGGGGGGGAATGAGCAGTTCTTC. Translated, it gives CASKGGTPQGGNEQFF.

The V and J genes are TRBV5-1 and TRBJ1-1; 7 bases are a match to TRBD1. V shed 5 bases, J shed 3 bases, and the junction held 7 bases outside the gene matches. Germline V gives CDR1 SGHRS, CDR2 YFSETQ. This CDR3 has 14 amino acids. The CDR3 coding sequence is TGCGCCAGCAGAACACAGGGGTCAGACACTGAAGCTTTCTTT. Translating gives CASRTQGSDTEAFF. Based on the CDR3 plus reference TRBV5-1 and TRBJ1-1, the full variable domain is KAGVTQTPRYLIKTRGQQVTLSCSPISGHRSVSWYQQTPGQGLQFLFEYFSETQRNKGNFPGRFSGRQFSNSRSEMNVSTLELGDSALYLCASRTQGSDTEAFFGQGTRLTVV.

This clonotype was counted only a few times. The rearrangement links TRBV12-3 or TRBV12-4 to TRBJ2-3; D is unresolved. Trimming shortened V by 8 bases and J by 0 bases, and 9 bases separated the two germline ends. The CDR3 length is 13 residues. The CDR3 loop is CASGDFSTDTQYF. In DNA, the CDR3 is TGTGCCAGCGGGGATTTTAGCACAGATACGCAGTATTTT.

V is TRBV5-5 and J is TRBJ2-2, with D maybe TRBD2 (5 bases). V shed 4 bases and J shed 4 bases, with 17 bases lying between them. Germline CDR1 reads SGHKS; CDR2 reads YYEKEE (reference sequence). The CDR3 is 16 amino acids. In nucleotides, the CDR3 is TGTGCCAGCAGCCCCGGGCTCCCCCGGGGCACCGGGGAGCTGTTTTTT. Amino acid sequence: CASSPGLPRGTGELFF.

The chain links TRBV20-1 to TRBJ2-3; D not resolved. Germline V gene sequence: CDR1 DFQATT, CDR2 SNEGSKA (reference sequence). The ends were cut back, 2 bases at V and 2 bases at J, with 11 bases in the middle. The length of the CDR3 is 14 residues. CDR3 bases: TGCAGTGCTAGACCCCTGGCGGCCACAGATACGCAGTATTTT. Its protein is CSARPLAATDTQYF.

This clonotype was observed a handful of times. The rearrangement links TRBV7-2 to TRBJ2-1, with 7 bases lining up with TRBD2. CDR1 is SGHTA, CDR2 FQGNSA, per germline. V shed 5 bases, J shed 10 bases, and the junction held 5 bases outside the gene matches. CDR3 length: 12 residues. DNA of the CDR3: TGTGCCAGCAGCGCCGTCGGGGGGGAGCAGTTCTTC. Its protein is CASSAVGGEQFF.